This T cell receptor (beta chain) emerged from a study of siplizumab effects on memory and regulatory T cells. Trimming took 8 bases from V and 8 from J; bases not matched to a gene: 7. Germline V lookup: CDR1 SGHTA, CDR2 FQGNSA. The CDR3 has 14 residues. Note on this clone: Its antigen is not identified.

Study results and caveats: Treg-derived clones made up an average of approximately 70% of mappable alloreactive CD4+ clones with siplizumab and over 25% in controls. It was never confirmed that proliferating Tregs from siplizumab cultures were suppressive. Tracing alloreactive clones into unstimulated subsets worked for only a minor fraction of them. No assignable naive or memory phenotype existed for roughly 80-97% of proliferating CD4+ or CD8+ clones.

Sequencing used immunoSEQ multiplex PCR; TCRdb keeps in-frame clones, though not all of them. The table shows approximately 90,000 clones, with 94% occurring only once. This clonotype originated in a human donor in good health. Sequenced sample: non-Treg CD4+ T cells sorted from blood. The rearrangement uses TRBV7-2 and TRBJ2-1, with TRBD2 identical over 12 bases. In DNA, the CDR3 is TGTGCCAGCGGCAGACTAGCGGGAGCCTATGAGCAGTTCTTC. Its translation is CASGRLAGAYEQFF.